These 24 T cell receptor beta chains originate from one sample sequenced in a study of cytomegalovirus exposure and HLA in healthy donors. Only in-frame clones appear in the TCRdb table, and some are missing; sequencing was by immunoSEQ multiplex PCR. The sample includes 190,000 or so clones, 70% to 85% of them seen just once. Sequenced material: PBMCs. The receptors originated from a woman aged 30 to 39 in good health and CMV-seropositive.

This clone was counted a single time. The rearrangement links TRBV5-1 to TRBJ2-7; a weak D match, TRBD1 (6 bases). The V gene lost 5 bases and the J gene lost 7 bases, with 25 bases spanning the gap. Germline values: CDR1 SGHRS, CDR2 YFSETQ. The CDR3 loop spans 16 amino acids. The CDR3 bases are TGCGCCAGCAGTCGCTCCGGGACAACAACCCCGGGGGAGCAGTACTTC. Its translation: CASSRSGTTTPGEQYF.

This clone was counted once. V usage is TRBV5-1 and J usage is TRBJ2-5; D is unclear. Germline values: CDR1 SGHRS, CDR2 YFSETQ. V lost 0 bases to trimming and J lost 4 bases, with 10 bases between them. This CDR3 contains 14 residues. The CDR3 loop is CASSLVQVGETQYF. DNA for the CDR3: TGCGCCAGCAGCTTGGTGCAGGTTGGAGAGACCCAGTACTTC. The variable domain in full, with the rest retrieved from reference TRBV5-1 and TRBJ2-5, is KAGVTQTPRYLIKTRGQQVTLSCSPISGHRSVSWYQQTPGQGLQFLFEYFSETQRNKGNFPGRFSGRQFSNSRSEMNVSTLELGDSALYLCASSLVQVGETQYFGPGTRLLVL.

The gene calls are TRBV15 and TRBJ2-7; the D gene is possibly TRBD2 (5 bases). The CDR3 length is 18 residues. Germline V lookup: CDR1 LNHNV, CDR2 YYDKDF (reference sequence). V lost 3 bases and J lost 4, with 25 bases in between. For the CDR3, the DNA is TGTGCCACCAGCAGTGGATCGATAGGAGGCCAGCGACCGTACGAGCAGTACTTC. Protein: CATSSGSIGGQRPYEQYF. Full variable domain (outside the CDR3, taken from reference TRBV15 and TRBJ2-7): DAMVIQNPRYQVTQFGKPVTLSCSQTLNHNVMYWYQQKSSQAPKLLFHYYDKDFNNEADTPDNFQSRRPNTSFCFLDIRSPGLGDTAMYLCATSSGSIGGQRPYEQYFGPGTRLTVT.

The chain joins TRBV11-2 to TRBJ1-5, with 8 bases matching TRBD1. CDR1 and CDR2 (germline): SGHAT, FQNNGV. Germline trimming cut 6 bases from V and 2 bases from J; bases unmatched to any gene: 12. This CDR3 has 17 amino acids. CDR3 nucleotide sequence: TGTGCCAGCAGGACAGGGGCCCTATTAGCGGGCAATCAGCCCCAGCATTTT. Translated, it gives CASRTGALLAGNQPQHF. The full variable domain, rest sourced from reference TRBV11-2 and TRBJ1-5, is EAGVAQSPRYKIIEKRQSVAFWCNPISGHATLYWYQQILGQGPKLLIQFQNNGVVDDSQLPKDRFSAERLKGVDSTLKIQPAKLEDSAVYLCASRTGALLAGNQPQHFGDGTRLSIL.

V and J are TRBV6-1 and TRBJ1-1; 7 bases fit TRBD1. This CDR3 contains 11 residues. CDR1 is MNHNS and CDR2 is SASEGT in the germline V gene. V lost 7 bases and J lost 11; bases outside the gene matches: 7. The CDR3: CASIIQGRAFF. The CDR3 DNA reads TGTGCCAGCATCATACAGGGGAGGGCTTTCTTT.

This rearrangement joins TRBV5-1 to TRBJ1-1; D may be TRBD1 (5 bases). The V end was cut by 5 bases, the J end by 3 bases, with 17 bases between. Germline-derived CDR1 and CDR2 are SGHRS and YFSETQ. The CDR3 has 15 amino acids. In DNA form, the CDR3 reads TGCGCCAGCAGACCATCGGTGGGGCCTGACACTGAAGCTTTCTTT. Residues: CASRPSVGPDTEAFF.

The chain has TRBV10-3 and TRBJ2-1, with 9 bases that match TRBD2. V lost 10 bases, J lost 8 bases, and 12 bases stayed unmatched. The CDR3 covers 14 residues. Germline lookup yields CDR1 ENHRY and CDR2 SYGVKD. This chain's CDR3 is CATFGTSQGYEQFF. The CDR3 nucleotides are TGTGCCACCTTCGGGACTAGCCAAGGCTATGAGCAGTTCTTC.

This clone was observed once. J is TRBJ1-5 and V is TRBV15; the D is unclear. The CDR3 is 14 residues long. V lost 0 bases and J lost 4, with 7 bases in between. Germline assignment: CDR1 LNHNV and CDR2 YYDKDF (reference sequence). CDR3: CATSRDSGNQPQHF. Written as DNA, the CDR3 is TGTGCCACCAGCAGAGATAGCGGGAATCAGCCCCAGCATTTT.

V is TRBV19 and J is TRBJ1-4; possible D gene TRBD1, 5 bases. With 9 bases removed from V and 0 bases from J, the gap between germline ends came to 11 bases. The CDR3 runs to 14 residues. Germline assignment: CDR1 LNHDA and CDR2 SQIVND (reference sequence). The CDR3 nucleotides read TGTGCCAGCAGGGAAGGGGCAACTAATGAAAAACTGTTTTTT. Protein product: CASREGATNEKLFF.

The CDR3 spells CASRGLVLTDTQYF. In DNA, the CDR3 is TGTGCCAGCAGAGGACTAGTTTTGACAGATACGCAGTATTTT. The genes are TRBV28 and TRBJ2-3; 7 bases agree with TRBD2. CDR1 is MDHEN, CDR2 SYDVKM, per germline. The J segment lost 3 bases and the V segment lost 6 bases, leaving 6 bases of the junction unmatched. The CDR3 spans 14 residues.

This chain joins TRBV7-2 and TRBJ1-2, with 12 bases identical to TRBD1. The CDR3 totals 16 residues. The junction had 8 bases not matched to a gene; V was cut back by 5 bases and J by 4 bases. Germline V CDR1 and CDR2: SGHTA, FQGNSA. Here the CDR3 DNA reads TGTGCCAGCAGCCCGGCCAGGGACAGGGGGCCCTATGGCTACACCTTC. This translates into CASSPARDRGPYGYTF.

J is TRBJ2-7 and V is TRBV2; tentative D call: TRBD2 (6 bases). Trimming cost V 2 bases and J 3 bases, with 14 bases left between them. Germline V gives CDR1 SNHLY, CDR2 FYNNEI. CDR3 length: 15 amino acids. The CDR3 loop is CASSELRGWDYEQYF. The CDR3 DNA follows: TGTGCCAGCAGTGAACTCCGGGGGTGGGACTACGAGCAGTACTTC.

The chain combines TRBV28 with TRBJ1-3, with 8 bases aligning to TRBD1. This CDR3 is 17 amino acids long. CDR1 and CDR2 (germline): MDHEN, SYDVKM. With 8 bases clipped from V and 2 bases from J, the junction kept 14 bases outside the gene matches. The CDR3, as DNA: TGTGCCAGCGGACAGGGTCGCCCTGGTGGGGCTGGAAACACCATATATTTT. Translated: CASGQGRPGGAGNTIYF.

The chain couples TRBV5-8 to TRBJ1-5; the match to TRBD1 covers 7 bases. The CDR3 is 13 residues long. Per the germline V gene, CDR1 is SGHTS and CDR2 is YDEGEE. Losses at the gene ends were 4 bases for V and 4 bases for J; bases not matched to a gene: 2. CDR3 loop: CASSLRGNQPQHF. CDR3 sequence (DNA): TGTGCCAGCAGCCTCAGGGGGAATCAGCCCCAGCATTTT. The variable domain in full, with the rest retrieved from reference TRBV5-8 and TRBJ1-5, is EAGVTQSPTHLIKTRGQQATLRCSPISGHTSVYWYQQALGLGLQFLLWYDEGEERNRGNFPPRFSGRQFPNYSSELNVNALELEDSALYLCASSLRGNQPQHFGDGTRLSIL.

This rearrangement joins TRBV25-1 to TRBJ2-1; possible D gene TRBD2, 5 bases. Trimming took off 4 bases at V and 7 bases at J, with 17 bases between the two ends. The CDR3 covers 15 residues. CDR1 and CDR2 from the germline V gene are MGHDK and SYGVNS. This CDR3 reads CASSVMREKVNEQFF. The CDR3 region has the DNA TGTGCCAGCAGTGTGATGAGGGAGAAAGTGAATGAGCAGTTCTTC.

V is TRBV6-6 and J is TRBJ1-4; 7 bases are a match to TRBD1. Trimming removed 7 bases from V and 4 bases from J; junction bases left unmatched: 9. CDR3 length: 15 residues. Germline assignment: CDR1 MNHNY and CDR2 SVGAGI (reference sequence). For the CDR3, the DNA is TGTGCCAGCAACGAGGAAGGGACAGATAATGAAAAACTGTTTTTT. As protein: CASNEEGTDNEKLFF.

This chain uses TRBV28 with TRBJ1-2; 9 bases are shared with TRBD1. CDR1 is MDHEN, CDR2 SYDVKM, per germline. J gave up 3 bases and V 4 bases, and 3 bases lay outside the gene matches. This CDR3 is 14 amino acids long. In nucleotides, the CDR3 is TGTGCCAGCAGTTCCCGGGACAGGGACTATGGCTACACCTTC. It yields the protein CASSSRDRDYGYTF.

This chain uses TRBV5-6 with TRBJ1-5, with D uncertain. CDR1 and CDR2 (germline): SGHDT, YYEEEE. Between the trimmed V and J ends, which lost 2 bases and 0 bases, there was a span of 9 bases. CDR3 size: 15 residues. Written as DNA, the CDR3 is TGTGCCAGCAGCTTAGAGGGAATTAGCAATCAGCCCCAGCATTTT. This sequence encodes CASSLEGISNQPQHF.

V and J are TRBV30 and TRBJ1-1; 7 bases line up with TRBD1. The germline gives CDR1 GTSNPN, CDR2 SVGIG (reference sequence). Germline trimming cut 2 bases from V and 5 bases from J; bases unmatched to any gene: 11. The CDR3 has 15 amino acids. In DNA, the CDR3 is TGTGCCTGGAGTAAGGGGGCAGGGGGTCGAACTGAAGCTTTCTTT. Protein product: CAWSKGAGGRTEAFF.

The chain combines TRBV27 with TRBJ2-1; TRBD2 matches at 10 bases. CDR3 length: 15 residues. Germline-derived CDR1 and CDR2 are MNHEY and SMNVEV (reference sequence). J gave up 6 bases and V 3 bases, and 5 bases lay outside the gene matches. CDR3 nucleotide sequence: TGTGCCAGCAGTTTCGGACTAGCGGAGTCCAATGAGCAGTTCTTC. It encodes CASSFGLAESNEQFF.

The chain has TRBV5-1 and TRBJ1-1; D not resolved. CDR1 is SGHRS, CDR2 YFSETQ, per germline. The CDR3 is 13 amino acids. V was shortened by 3 bases and J by 1 base, with 7 bases between the two germline ends. The CDR3 loop reads CASSWSQNTEAFF. Here the CDR3 DNA reads TGCGCCAGCAGCTGGAGCCAGAACACTGAAGCTTTCTTT.

The chain employs TRBV6-5 and TRBJ2-5, with D possibly matching TRBD1 (5 bases). This CDR3 is 13 amino acids long. Germline lookup yields CDR1 MNHEY and CDR2 SVGAGI. With 7 bases removed from V and 5 bases from J, the gap between germline ends came to 14 bases. CDR3 sequence (DNA): TGTGCCAGCACTTCGACAGAGACGGAGACCCAGTACTTC. Translating gives CASTSTETETQYF.

The chain couples TRBV19 to TRBJ2-1, with D perhaps matching TRBD2 (6 bases). The CDR3 has 15 amino acids. Germline CDR1 reads LNHDA; CDR2 reads SQIVND (reference sequence). With 1 base removed from V and 7 bases from J, the gap between germline ends came to 14 bases. The CDR3 loop is CASSIAAGSGNEQFF. Written as DNA, the CDR3 is TGTGCCAGTAGTATAGCGGCAGGTAGCGGAAATGAGCAGTTCTTC. The full variable domain, its missing parts supplied by reference TRBV19 and TRBJ2-1, is DGGITQSPKYLFRKEGQNVTLSCEQNLNHDAMYWYRQDPGQGLRLIYYSQIVNDFQKGDIAEGYSVSREKKESFPLTVTSAQKNPTAFYLCASSIAAGSGNEQFFGPGTRLTVL.

This chain links TRBV5-1 with TRBJ1-1; TRBD1 is a possible D gene (6 bases). This CDR3 region has 15 residues. Trimming took 0 bases from V and 4 from J, leaving 13 bases between them. Looked up from germline, CDR1 is SGHRS and CDR2 is YFSETQ. The CDR3 sequence: CASSLATGRSTEAFF. DNA for the CDR3: TGCGCCAGCAGCTTGGCAACAGGGAGAAGCACTGAAGCTTTCTTT.